This T cell receptor beta chain was sequenced in a study of neoadjuvant anti-PD-1 for oral cavity cancer (TCRdb year 2021). Regarding the study in general: Before curative-intent surgical resection, most patients were given three to four biweekly doses of nivolumab at 3 mg/kg. Responders were defined as patients with complete response, partial response or stable disease by RECIST 1.1; non-responders were defined as patients with progression. For patients who did not progress, a fourth nivolumab dose was given around day 43, followed by definitive surgical resection on days 50-56. The parent correlative cohort had about eleven patients and a response rate of about 31%.

Study-wide conclusions, independent of this receptor: The TCR analyses had only three patients in each response group, and the authors called for validation in larger cohorts. After neoadjuvant nivolumab, significantly higher T cell clonality (Gini index) was found within PBMCs in non-responders than in responders. Higher pretreatment blood Treg/Th17 ratios correlated with both higher pretreatment blood TCRbeta clonality and lower post-treatment tumor TCRbeta clonality.

For deep sequencing of PBMC libraries, mostly around 480 ng of input genomic DNA was used, and six replicates were run per sample. The immunoSEQ hsTCRbeta kit was used to prepare TCRbeta libraries, following the manufacturer's instructions. The completed libraries were mixed into a single pool at 3 nM, then sequenced with an Illumina NovaSeq 6000 S4 flow cell. Per the authors' processing: The immunoSEQ Analyzer was used for raw data preprocessing and quality control. The analysis was restricted to productive rearrangements, with each unique CDR3 amino acid sequence defining a clonotype. Repertoire clonality was estimated as the Gini-Simpson index, computed with the R package tcR. Student's t test was used to compare Gini indices, while Pearson correlation assessed associations with tumor size change. TCRdb stores this immuneACCESS table with in-frame sequences only. Part of the clones is absent; in the studies checked, under half of the shortfall reflects unresolved V genes, and no reason is known for the rest. V and J calls and clone size come straight from that table; D and trimming were deduced from the DNA. The sample contains around 13,000 clones, under 85% of them found a single time. The ten largest clones add up to about 2.3% of the sample.

The time point label here, explained by the study, means: after neoadjuvant nivolumab, at surgical resection. Patients had been newly diagnosed with stage II-IVA oral cavity squamous cell carcinoma, and no prior systemic or radiation treatment had been given to the patients. Everyone in the cohort had locally advanced, HPV-negative oral cavity squamous cell carcinoma. Peripheral blood mononuclear cells were analyzed directly and were not maintained or expanded in culture. The samples were obtained from a longitudinal correlative study of a single-arm phase II trial testing neoadjuvant nivolumab in oral cavity squamous cell carcinoma. Subject-matched pre- and post-treatment PBMCs and tumors from three responders and three non-responders underwent genomic DNA-based TCRbeta sequencing. Peripheral blood mononuclear cells were drawn once before nivolumab treatment and a second time after treatment, when surgery took place. The Maxwell RSC DNA from Cells kit was used to extract genomic DNA from PBMCs.

This clone was recorded a few times. Its antigen has not been determined. Per-base qualities were not stored, and no clone one base away is much larger. For this chain, trimming is 0 bases at the V end and 9 bases at the J end, and the number of junction bases without a gene match is 3. From a lookup of the germline V gene, CDR1 and CDR2 are WSHSY and SAAADI. The CDR3 has 13 amino acids, counting the end cysteine and phenylalanine. Only the CDR3 DNA is retained, 39 bases long and in frame from the first base. This TCR was sampled from a person aged 35-80 years with oral cavity squamous cell carcinoma. The sequencing used PBMCs, collected after nivolumab (anti-PD-1) treatment. The rearranged chain carries TRBV10-2 and TRBJ1-2, with 8 junctional bases fitting TRBD1. The CDR3 reads CASSESRTGRYTF. Read as DNA, the sequence is TGCGCCAGCAGTGAGTCCCGGACAGGGCGCTACACCTTC.